The 20 T cell receptor beta chains reported below all come from one sample, sequenced in a study of OX40 agonist ivuxolimab in advanced cancers. Some clones are missing from TCRdb's copy, which holds only in-frame ones; the method was immunoSEQ multiplex PCR. The repertoire has fewer than 80,000 clones, about 88% of them found once; the top ten carry around 12%. The sequencing here drew on CD4+ or CD8+ T cells sorted from blood, taken in a trial of the OX40 agonist ivuxolimab. These receptors were obtained from an adult with an advanced solid tumor such as melanoma, head and neck, liver or kidney cancer.

V and J are TRBV19 and TRBJ2-7; D is unclear. The CDR3 is 13 amino acids. Trimming shortened V by 3 bases and J by 5 bases, and 11 bases separated the two germline ends. The V gene's germline CDR1 is LNHDA and CDR2 SQIVND (reference sequence). Here the CDR3 reads CASSMVGLHEQYF. The CDR3 DNA follows: TGTGCCAGTAGTATGGTTGGGCTCCACGAGCAGTACTTC.

V is TRBV11-2 and J is TRBJ1-2; D is unresolved. The CDR3 runs 17 residues. The germline gives CDR1 SGHAT, CDR2 FQNNGV. The germline V and J ends were trimmed by 0 bases and 4 bases, with 18 bases remaining between them. The CDR3 sequence: CASSLDPAGIEGYGYTF. The CDR3 DNA sequence: TGTGCCAGCAGCTTAGACCCCGCGGGGATTGAGGGCTATGGCTACACCTTC.

The J gene is TRBJ1-5, the V gene TRBV7-9; D call uncertain. The CDR3 length is 12 residues. Trimming removed 5 bases from V and 7 bases from J, with 9 bases in between. The germline CDR1 and CDR2 sequences are SEHNR and FQNEAQ (reference sequence). The CDR3 here is CASSLGTQPQHF. The CDR3, as DNA: TGTGCCAGCAGCCTGGGTACACAGCCCCAGCATTTT.

This clone was found once. This rearrangement joins TRBV9 to TRBJ2-5, with D maybe TRBD1 (5 bases). Germline values: CDR1 SGDLS, CDR2 YYNGEE. The length of the CDR3 is 14 residues. V gave up 0 bases and J gave up 3 bases, with 9 bases separating them. The CDR3 reads CASSVGLGEETQYF. In nucleotides, the CDR3 is TGTGCCAGCAGCGTAGGCCTAGGGGAAGAGACCCAGTACTTC.

The chain uses TRBV29-1 and TRBJ1-3; D may be TRBD1 (5 bases). The CDR3 totals 13 residues. Germline loops: CDR1 SQVTM, CDR2 ANQGSEA. The CDR3 loop is CGGSDSLGNTIYF. CDR3 DNA sequence: TGCGGGGGGTCAGACAGTCTTGGAAACACCATATATTTT. Full variable domain (outside the CDR3, taken from reference TRBV29-1 and TRBJ1-3): SAVISQKPSRDICQRGTSLTIQCQVDSQVTMMFWYRQQPGQSLTLIATANQGSEATYESGFVIDKFPISRPNLTFSTLTVSNMSPEDSSIYLCGGSDSLGNTIYFGEGSWLTVV.

The rearrangement uses TRBV4-2 and TRBJ2-5, with 9 bases lining up with TRBD2. The better agreement between TRBJ2-7 and the DNA end casts doubt on the J call. Germline V gene data show CDR1 as LGHNA and CDR2 as YNFKEQ. The CDR3 length is 17 residues. The CDR3 DNA follows: TGTGCCAGCAGCCAAGATTGGGCTAGCGGGATCTCCTACGAGCAGTACTTC. Translated, it gives CASSQDWASGISYEQYF.

The chain couples TRBV19 to TRBJ2-2; TRBD2 aligns across 7 bases. This CDR3 comprises 15 residues. V was pared by 8 bases and J by 1 base, with 7 bases of the junction left unmatched. Per germline, CDR1 LNHDA and CDR2 SQIVND (reference sequence). The CDR3 region is CASEASGVNTGELFF. As DNA, the CDR3 is TGTGCCAGTGAGGCTAGCGGAGTGAACACCGGGGAGCTGTTTTTT.

The genes are TRBV10-3 and TRBJ1-6, with D possibly matching TRBD1 (5 bases). The CDR3 contains 14 residues. The ends were cut back, 2 bases at V and 9 bases at J, with 11 bases in the middle. CDR1 ENHRY and CDR2 SYGVKD come from the germline V gene. The CDR3 sequence is CAISEGQGASPLHF. CDR3 DNA sequence: TGTGCCATCAGTGAGGGCCAGGGTGCTTCACCCCTCCACTTT.

The rearrangement joins TRBV6-1 to TRBJ1-2; D gene unclear. The length of the CDR3 is 11 residues. Germline CDR1 is MNHNS and CDR2 is SASEGT. Trimming removed 4 bases at V and 4 bases at J, with 4 bases between. The DNA of the CDR3 is TGTGCCAGCAGTGGGGGCTATGGCTACACCTTC. It encodes CASSGGYGYTF.

The V call is TRBV7-6, the J call TRBJ2-3; the match to TRBD2 covers 7 bases. Losses at the gene ends were 0 bases for V and 6 bases for J; bases not matched to a gene: 6. The CDR3 loop spans 15 amino acids. CDR1 is SGHVS, CDR2 FNYEAQ, per germline. The CDR3 sequence: CASSLAGGPGDTQYF. The CDR3 DNA is TGTGCCAGCAGCTTAGCGGGAGGGCCTGGGGATACGCAGTATTTT.

CDR3 protein: CASSQDPGTDTQYF. Here the CDR3 DNA reads TGCGCCAGCAGCCAAGACCCTGGCACAGATACGCAGTATTTT. The genes are TRBV4-1 and TRBJ2-3, with D unresolved. This CDR3 region has 14 residues. The V gene's germline CDR1 is MGHRA and CDR2 YSYEKL. V gave up 0 bases and J gave up 1 base, with 5 bases separating them.

This clone was seen only once. The genes are TRBV5-4 and TRBJ2-7, with D uncertain. V shed 0 bases and J shed 0 bases, with 7 bases lying between them. From germline, CDR1 is SGHNT and CDR2 YYREEE (reference sequence). The CDR3 totals 14 residues. The CDR3 DNA is TGTGCCAGCAGCTTGGGAGTAGGCTCCTACGAGCAGTACTTC. This gives the protein CASSLGVGSYEQYF.

This chain uses TRBV9 with TRBJ2-7; D not certain. The CDR3 is 13 residues long. In germline, CDR1 is SGDLS, CDR2 YYNGEE. V was pared by 4 bases and J by 1 base, with 9 bases between. The CDR3 DNA reads TGTGCCAGCAGCCAGACATCTTCCTACGAGCAGTACTTC. This codes for CASSQTSSYEQYF.

The CDR3 sequence: CASSLGGYNEQFF. The CDR3, as DNA: TGTGCCAGCAGCCTAGGGGGTTACAATGAGCAGTTCTTC. V gene TRBV5-4 combines with J gene TRBJ2-1; tentative D call: TRBD1 (6 bases). The CDR3 sequence is 13 residues long. V lost 4 bases and J lost 4, with 9 bases in between. Per the germline V gene, CDR1 is SGHNT and CDR2 is YYREEE (reference sequence).

The genes are TRBV15 and TRBJ1-4, with TRBD1 as a possible D gene (5 bases). Germline loops: CDR1 LNHNV, CDR2 YYDKDF (reference sequence). This CDR3 has 14 residues. The V gene lost 5 bases and the J gene lost 4 bases, with 11 bases spanning the gap. CDR3 DNA: TGTGCCACCAGCGGAGGGGTGTTTAATGAAAAACTGTTTTTT. Protein sequence: CATSGGVFNEKLFF.

V is TRBV6-1 and J is TRBJ2-7; TRBD1 matches 8 bases. The CDR3 extends over 14 amino acids. Trimming cost V 6 bases and J 3 bases; bases outside gene matches: 7. Germline V gene data show CDR1 as MNHNS and CDR2 as SASEGT. The CDR3 coding sequence is TGTGCCAGCAGCCAGGACAGGGAATACTACGAGCAGTACTTC. This codes for CASSQDREYYEQYF.

This clone was counted a single time. The chain recombines TRBV27 with TRBJ2-1; 9 bases align to TRBD2. V lost 7 bases, J lost 0 bases, and 1 base stayed unmatched. Germline V gene sequence: CDR1 MNHEY, CDR2 SMNVEV (reference sequence). CDR3 length equals 14 residues. The CDR3 sequence is CASNSGSSYNEQFF. The CDR3 region has the DNA TGTGCCAGCAATAGCGGGAGCTCCTACAATGAGCAGTTCTTC.

The chain combines TRBV9 with TRBJ2-7; perhaps TRBD2 as D (5 bases). Trimming took off 5 bases at V and 3 bases at J, with 18 bases between the two ends. This CDR3 has 15 residues. The V gene's germline CDR1 is SGDLS and CDR2 YYNGEE. CDR3 in amino acids: CASSRLAGPVYEQYF. Here the CDR3 DNA reads TGTGCCAGCAGTCGTCTTGCGGGTCCTGTCTACGAGCAGTACTTC.

This clone appeared once. Written as DNA, the CDR3 is TGTGCCAGCAGCCAAGCTACGGGGCTGGGGGACAATGAGCAGTTCTTC. Translation gives CASSQATGLGDNEQFF. The genes are TRBV14 and TRBJ2-1; D assignment may be TRBD1 or TRBD2 (5 bases each). CDR1 and CDR2 (germline): SGHDN, FVKESK. The CDR3 spans 16 residues. Between the trimmed V and J ends, which lost 1 base and 5 bases, there was a span of 15 bases. Full variable domain (remainder filled in from reference TRBV14 and TRBJ2-1): EAGVTQFPSHSVIEKGQTVTLRCDPISGHDNLYWYRRVMGKEIKFLLHFVKESKQDESGMPNNRFLAERTGGTYSTLKVQPAELEDSGVYFCASSQATGLGDNEQFFGPGTRLTVL.

This chain connects TRBV5-6 to TRBJ2-4; 10 bases are a match to TRBD1. The CDR3 consists of 14 residues. The trim removed 3 bases at V and 9 bases at J, leaving 6 bases unmatched. Looked up from germline, CDR1 is SGHDT and CDR2 is YYEEEE. The CDR3 reads CASSYGTGVTIQYF. CDR3 sequence (DNA): TGTGCCAGCAGCTACGGGACAGGGGTGACCATTCAGTACTTC.